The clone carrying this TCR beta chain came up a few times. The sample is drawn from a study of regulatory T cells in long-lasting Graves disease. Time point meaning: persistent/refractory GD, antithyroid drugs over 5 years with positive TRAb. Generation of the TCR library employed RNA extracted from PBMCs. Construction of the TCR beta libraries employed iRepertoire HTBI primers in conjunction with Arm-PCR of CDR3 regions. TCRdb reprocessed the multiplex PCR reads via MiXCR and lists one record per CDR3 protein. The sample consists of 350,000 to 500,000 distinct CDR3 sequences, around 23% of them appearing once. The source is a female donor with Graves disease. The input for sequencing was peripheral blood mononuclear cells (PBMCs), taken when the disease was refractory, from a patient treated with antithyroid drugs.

In DNA form, the CDR3 reads TGTGCCAGCAGCCAAGTTGGGAGGGGGCCAGAGACCCAGTACTTC. Translation gives CASSQVGRGPETQYF. This rearrangement joins TRBV4-2 to TRBJ2-5; perhaps D is TRBD1 or TRBD2 (7 bases each). The germline CDR1 and CDR2 sequences are LGHNA and YNFKEQ. The CDR3 extends over 15 amino acids. V shed 1 base and J shed 4 bases, with 13 bases lying between them.